This T cell receptor (beta chain) emerged from a study of T cell responses to AZD1222 COVID-19 vaccine. Across the study: Some second doses came at about 4 weeks and others at about 12 weeks; these were pooled.

Study-wide points: No day 14 peak samples; only post-peak repertoires were characterized.

Generated by immunoSEQ multiplex PCR, the TCRdb table keeps only in-frame clones and is missing some. The profile covers 100,000 to 150,000 clones, with about 91% appearing a single time and 4% to 5.5% taken by the ten largest. About this clone itself: The antigen is unknown.

The TCR was taken from an adult in good health. This material consisted of peripheral blood, taken on day 0 of AZD1222 vaccination.

The CDR3 is CASSPGGPDTQYF. As DNA, the CDR3 is TGTGCCAGTAGTCCAGGGGGACCAGATACGCAGTATTTT. This chain links TRBV19 with TRBJ2-3; 7 positions match TRBD1. This CDR3 is built from 13 residues. After removal of 5 bases from V and 4 bases from J, the junction contained 3 bases not matched to a gene. Germline V gene data show CDR1 as LNHDA and CDR2 as SQIVND (reference sequence).